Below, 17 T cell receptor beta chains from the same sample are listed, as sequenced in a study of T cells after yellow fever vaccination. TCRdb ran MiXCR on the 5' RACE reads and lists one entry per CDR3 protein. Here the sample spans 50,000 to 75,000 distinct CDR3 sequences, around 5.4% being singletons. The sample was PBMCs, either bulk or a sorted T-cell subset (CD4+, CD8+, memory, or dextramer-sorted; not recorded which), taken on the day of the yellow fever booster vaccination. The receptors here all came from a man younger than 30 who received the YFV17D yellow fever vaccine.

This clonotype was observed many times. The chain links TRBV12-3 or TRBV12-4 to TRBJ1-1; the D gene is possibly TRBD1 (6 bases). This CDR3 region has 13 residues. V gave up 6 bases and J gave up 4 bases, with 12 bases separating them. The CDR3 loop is CASRSNRATEAFF. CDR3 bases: TGTGCCAGCAGGTCAAACAGGGCCACTGAAGCTTTCTTT.

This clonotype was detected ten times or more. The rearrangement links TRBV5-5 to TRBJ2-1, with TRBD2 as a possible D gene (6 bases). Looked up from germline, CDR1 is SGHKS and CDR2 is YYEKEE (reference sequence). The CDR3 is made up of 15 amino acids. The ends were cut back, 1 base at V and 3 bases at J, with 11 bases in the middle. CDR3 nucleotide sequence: TGTGCCAGCAGCTTGCTCTCGGAGGGCTACAATGAGCAGTTCTTC. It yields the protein CASSLLSEGYNEQFF.

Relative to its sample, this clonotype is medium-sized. The CDR3 loop is CASSQGAYRWEQPQHF. The CDR3 DNA reads as TGCGCCAGCAGCCAAGGAGCTTACCGTTGGGAGCAGCCCCAGCATTTT. This sequence joins TRBV4-1 and TRBJ1-5; D ambiguous. Trimming removed 1 base at V and 7 bases at J, with 17 bases between. The V gene's germline CDR1 is MGHRA and CDR2 YSYEKL. The CDR3 spans 16 residues.

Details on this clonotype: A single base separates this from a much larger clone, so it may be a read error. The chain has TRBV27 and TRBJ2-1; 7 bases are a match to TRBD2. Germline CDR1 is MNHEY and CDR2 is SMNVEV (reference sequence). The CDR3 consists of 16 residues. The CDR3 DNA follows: TGTCCCAGCAGTCCCCCTCCCGGGAGGTCCTACAATGAGCAGTTCTTC. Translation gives CPSSPPPGRSYNEQFF.

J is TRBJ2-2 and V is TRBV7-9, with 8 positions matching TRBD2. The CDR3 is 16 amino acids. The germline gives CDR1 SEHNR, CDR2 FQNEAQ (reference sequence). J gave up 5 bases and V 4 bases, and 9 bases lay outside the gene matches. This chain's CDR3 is CASSSTSGWSTGELFF. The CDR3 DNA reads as TGTGCCAGCAGCTCTACTAGCGGATGGAGTACCGGGGAGCTGTTTTTT. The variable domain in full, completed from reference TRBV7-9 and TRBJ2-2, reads DTGVSQNPRHKITKRGQNVTFRCDPISEHNRLYWYRQTLGQGPEFLTYFQNEAQLEKSRLLSDRFSAERPKGSFSTLEIQRTEQGDSAMYLCASSSTSGWSTGELFFGEGSRLTVL.

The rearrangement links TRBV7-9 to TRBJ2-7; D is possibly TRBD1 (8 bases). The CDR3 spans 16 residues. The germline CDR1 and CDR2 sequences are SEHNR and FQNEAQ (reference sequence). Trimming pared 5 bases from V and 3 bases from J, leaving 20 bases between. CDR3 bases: TGTGCCAGCAGCGCGAGACGACAGGGGAGGGACTACGAGCAGTACTTC. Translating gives CASSARRQGRDYEQYF.

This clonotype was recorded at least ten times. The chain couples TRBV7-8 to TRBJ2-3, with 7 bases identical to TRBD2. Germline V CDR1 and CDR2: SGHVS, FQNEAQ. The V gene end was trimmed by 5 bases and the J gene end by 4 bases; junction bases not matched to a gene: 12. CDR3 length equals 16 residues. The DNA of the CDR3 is TGTGCCAGCAGCCGCGGGGGAGCGGTGGGATCAGATACGCAGTATTTT. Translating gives CASSRGGAVGSDTQYF.

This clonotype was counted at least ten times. The CDR3 reads CASSYVSGSEAFF. Here the CDR3 DNA reads TGTGCCAGCAGTTACGTATCAGGCTCTGAAGCTTTCTTT. V is TRBV6-5 and J is TRBJ1-1; D gene ambiguous. Trimming took off 2 bases at V and 6 bases at J, with 10 bases between the two ends. Germline-derived CDR1 and CDR2 are MNHEY and SVGAGI. The CDR3 extends over 13 amino acids.

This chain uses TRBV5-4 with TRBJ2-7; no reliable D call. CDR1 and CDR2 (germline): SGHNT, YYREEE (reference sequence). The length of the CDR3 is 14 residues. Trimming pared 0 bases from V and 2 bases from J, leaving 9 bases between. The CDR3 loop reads CASSLAGFTYEQYV. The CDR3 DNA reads TGTGCCAGCAGCTTGGCGGGTTTCACCTACGAGCAGTACGTC.

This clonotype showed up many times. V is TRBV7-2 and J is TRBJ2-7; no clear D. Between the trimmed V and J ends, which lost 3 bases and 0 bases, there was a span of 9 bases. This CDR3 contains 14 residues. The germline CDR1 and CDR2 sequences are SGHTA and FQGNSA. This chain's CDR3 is CASSFLGYSYEQYF. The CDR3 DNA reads TGTGCCAGCAGCTTTCTGGGTTACTCCTACGAGCAGTACTTC.

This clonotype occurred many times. This chain's CDR3 is CATSDTGTPDTQYF. DNA for the CDR3: TGTGCCACCAGTGACACAGGAACTCCAGATACGCAGTATTTT. The V and J genes are TRBV24-1 and TRBJ2-3, with D tentatively TRBD1 (5 bases). This CDR3 is built from 14 residues. The V and J ends lost 4 bases and 4 bases respectively, with 11 bases between them. CDR1 is KGHDR, CDR2 SFDVKD, per germline.

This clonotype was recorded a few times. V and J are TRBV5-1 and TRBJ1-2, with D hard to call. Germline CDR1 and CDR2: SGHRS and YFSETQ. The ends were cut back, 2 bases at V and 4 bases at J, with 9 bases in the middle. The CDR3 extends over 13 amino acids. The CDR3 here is CASSLGGVYGYTF. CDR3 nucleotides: TGCGCCAGCAGCTTAGGCGGGGTCTATGGCTACACCTTC. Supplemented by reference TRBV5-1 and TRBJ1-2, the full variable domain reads KAGVTQTPRYLIKTRGQQVTLSCSPISGHRSVSWYQQTPGQGLQFLFEYFSETQRNKGNFPGRFSGRQFSNSRSEMNVSTLELGDSALYLCASSLGGVYGYTFGSGTRLTVV.

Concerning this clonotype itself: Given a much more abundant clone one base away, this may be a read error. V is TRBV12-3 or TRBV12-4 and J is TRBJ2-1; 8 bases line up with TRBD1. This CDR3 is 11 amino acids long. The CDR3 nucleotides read TGTGCCAGCCGACAGGGGAATGAGCGGTTCTTC. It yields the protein CASRQGNERFF.

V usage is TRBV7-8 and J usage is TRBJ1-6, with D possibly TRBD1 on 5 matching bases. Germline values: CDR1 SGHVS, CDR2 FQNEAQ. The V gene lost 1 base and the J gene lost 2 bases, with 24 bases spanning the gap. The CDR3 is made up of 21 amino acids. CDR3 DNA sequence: TGTGCCAGCAGCTTAGGGTCGGGGGTTTGGATCGGGGGAACCTATAATTCACCCCTCCACTTT. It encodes CASSLGSGVWIGGTYNSPLHF.

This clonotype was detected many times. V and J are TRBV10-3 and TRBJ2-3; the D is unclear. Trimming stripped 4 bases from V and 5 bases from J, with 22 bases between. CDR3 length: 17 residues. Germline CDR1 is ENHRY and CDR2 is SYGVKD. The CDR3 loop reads CAISGRILATPGDTQYF. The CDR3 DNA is TGTGCCATCAGTGGACGGATCTTGGCGACCCCTGGAGATACGCAGTATTTT.

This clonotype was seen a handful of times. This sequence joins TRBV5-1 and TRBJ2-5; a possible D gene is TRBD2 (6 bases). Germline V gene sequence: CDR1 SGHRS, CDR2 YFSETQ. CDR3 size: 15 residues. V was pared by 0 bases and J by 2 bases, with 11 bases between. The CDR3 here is CASSLVSGVQETQYF. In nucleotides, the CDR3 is TGCGCCAGCAGCTTGGTTTCGGGGGTTCAAGAGACCCAGTACTTC.

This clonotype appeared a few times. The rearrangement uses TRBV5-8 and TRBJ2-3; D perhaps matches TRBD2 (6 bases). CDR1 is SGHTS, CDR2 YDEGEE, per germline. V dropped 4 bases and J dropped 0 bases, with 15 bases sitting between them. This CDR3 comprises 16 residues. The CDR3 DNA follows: TGTGCCAGCAGCCCTGGAGAGGGAGGAAGCACAGATACGCAGTATTTT. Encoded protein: CASSPGEGGSTDTQYF.